This is a list of T cell receptor beta chains from one sample in a study of beta chain features in type 1 diabetes. TCRdb's copy holds only in-frame clones and misses some; the assay was immunoSEQ multiplex PCR. Here the sample spans about 360,000 clones, 10% to 15% being singletons. The sequencing sample was made of naive CD4+ T cells from blood. These receptors all come from a man between 18 and 35 years old in good health. Both conserved end residues are part of each CDR3. Each record gives: V gene, D gene, J gene, CDR3 protein. The D gene is left open where the match is weak.

v_gene: TRBV11-2
d_gene: -
j_gene: TRBJ2-1
CDR3aa: CASSSGQPGGNEQFF

v_gene: TRBV5-4
d_gene: TRBD2
j_gene: TRBJ2-1
CDR3aa: CASSSGTSRGSNEQFF

v_gene: TRBV7-2
d_gene: -
j_gene: TRBJ2-5
CDR3aa: CASSLGLQQETQYF

v_gene: TRBV5-1
d_gene: TRBD1
j_gene: TRBJ2-5
CDR3aa: CASSHWTGADETQYF

v_gene: TRBV28
d_gene: TRBD1
j_gene: TRBJ1-2
CDR3aa: CAIHRGINYGYTF

v_gene: TRBV5-4
d_gene: -
j_gene: TRBJ1-5
CDR3aa: CASSLGGGRNQPQHF

v_gene: TRBV5-1
d_gene: -
j_gene: TRBJ2-5
CDR3aa: CASSWKGEETQYF

v_gene: TRBV13
d_gene: -
j_gene: TRBJ1-5
CDR3aa: CASSLHGAQPQHF

v_gene: TRBV29-1
d_gene: -
j_gene: TRBJ2-1
CDR3aa: CSVVVRAGDEQFF

v_gene: TRBV7-2
d_gene: TRBD2
j_gene: TRBJ2-5
CDR3aa: CASSLMAGGQETQYF

v_gene: TRBV7-2
d_gene: -
j_gene: TRBJ2-3
CDR3aa: CASTPLGAEDTQYF

v_gene: TRBV28
d_gene: TRBD1
j_gene: TRBJ2-1
CDR3aa: CASSLPQGAYNEQFF

v_gene: TRBV9
d_gene: -
j_gene: TRBJ2-7
CDR3aa: CASSVAGAYEQYF

v_gene: TRBV19
d_gene: TRBD1
j_gene: TRBJ1-5
CDR3aa: CASTHRGSQGPQHF

v_gene: TRBV28
d_gene: TRBD2
j_gene: TRBJ2-6
CDR3aa: CASSPGGGLSSGANVLTF

v_gene: TRBV6-5
d_gene: -
j_gene: TRBJ2-7
CDR3aa: CASSVQGGEQYF

v_gene: TRBV28
d_gene: TRBD1
j_gene: TRBJ1-2
CDR3aa: CASSAGQRYGYTF

v_gene: TRBV7-2
d_gene: TRBD1
j_gene: TRBJ1-2
CDR3aa: CASSGTGGVHYGYTF

v_gene: TRBV28
d_gene: -
j_gene: TRBJ2-1
CDR3aa: CASSFGGSRDEQFF

v_gene: TRBV5-5
d_gene: TRBD2
j_gene: TRBJ2-3
CDR3aa: CASSLVSGMEQYF

v_gene: TRBV2
d_gene: -
j_gene: TRBJ2-1
CDR3aa: CASREDSYNEQFF

v_gene: TRBV5-1
d_gene: -
j_gene: TRBJ2-5
CDR3aa: CASSWGGLGETQYF

v_gene: TRBV7-9
d_gene: TRBD1
j_gene: TRBJ2-1
CDR3aa: CASSSTGGGNEQFF

v_gene: TRBV19
d_gene: TRBD1
j_gene: TRBJ1-2
CDR3aa: CASSFGTGFWANYGYTF

v_gene: TRBV7-9
d_gene: TRBD1
j_gene: TRBJ1-5
CDR3aa: CASSPGTGPNQPQHF